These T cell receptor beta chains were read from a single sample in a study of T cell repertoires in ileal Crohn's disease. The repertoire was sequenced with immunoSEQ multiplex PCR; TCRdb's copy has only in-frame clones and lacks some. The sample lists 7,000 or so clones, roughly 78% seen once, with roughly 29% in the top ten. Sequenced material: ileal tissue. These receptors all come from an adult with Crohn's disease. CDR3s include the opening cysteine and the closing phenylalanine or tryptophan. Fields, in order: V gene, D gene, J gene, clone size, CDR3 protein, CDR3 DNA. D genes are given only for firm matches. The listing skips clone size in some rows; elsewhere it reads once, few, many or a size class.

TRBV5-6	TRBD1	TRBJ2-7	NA	CASSLVPTGGIYEQYF	TGTGCCAGCAGCTTGGTCCCCACAGGGGGAATATACGAGCAGTACTTC
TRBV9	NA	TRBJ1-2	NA	CASSVSSGYGYTF	TGTGCCAGCAGCGTATCTAGTGGCTATGGCTACACCTTC
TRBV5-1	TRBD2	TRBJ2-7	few	CASKSGGLSSHEQYF	TGCGCCAGCAAATCGGGGGGGCTCAGTTCCCACGAGCAGTACTTC
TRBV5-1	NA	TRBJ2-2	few	CASSPESSSAANTGELFF	TGCGCCAGCAGCCCGGAATCCTCTAGCGCTGCGAACACCGGGGAGCTGTTTTTT
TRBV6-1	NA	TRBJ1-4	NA	CASSASGGLVGKLFF	TGTGCCAGCAGCGCAAGCGGGGGGCTGGTGGGAAAACTGTTTTTT
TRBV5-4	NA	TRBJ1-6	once	CASSLASGASYNSPLHF	TGTGCCAGCAGCTTGGCTTCGGGGGCCTCCTATAATTCACCCCTCCACTTT
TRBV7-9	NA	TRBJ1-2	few	CASSLGVYGYTF	TGTGCCAGCAGCTTAGGGGTCTATGGCTACACCTTC
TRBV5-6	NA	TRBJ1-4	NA	CASSLTGMWEKLFF	TGTGCCAGCAGCTTAACAGGGATGTGGGAAAAACTGTTTTTT
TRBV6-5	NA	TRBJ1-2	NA	CASSRGEEYGYTF	TGTGCCAGCAGTCGCGGGGAGGAATATGGCTACACCTTC
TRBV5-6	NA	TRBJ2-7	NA	CASSSKYEQYF	TGTGCCAGCAGCTCCAAATACGAGCAGTACTTC
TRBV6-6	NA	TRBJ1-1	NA	CASSNRETEAFF	TGTGCCAGCAGCAACAGGGAAACTGAAGCTTTCTTT
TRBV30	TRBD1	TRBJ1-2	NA	CAAGTGRDLYGYTF	TGTGCTGCCGGGACAGGGAGGGATCTCTATGGCTACACCTTC
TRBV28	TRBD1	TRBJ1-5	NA	CASKGGQGVQPQHF	TGTGCCAGCAAAGGGGGACAGGGTGTGCAGCCCCAGCATTTT
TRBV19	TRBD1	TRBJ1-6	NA	CASTPLRGRNSPLHF	TGTGCCAGTACCCCATTAAGGGGGCGAAATTCACCCCTCCACTTT
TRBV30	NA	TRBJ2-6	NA	CAWIRGGARSGANVLTF	TGTGCCTGGATAAGAGGGGGTGCCCGCTCTGGGGCCAACGTCCTGACTTTC
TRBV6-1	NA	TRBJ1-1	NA	CASSGPHGGSHKAFF	TGTGCCAGCAGTGGACCTCACGGGGGATCCCATAAGGCTTTCTTT
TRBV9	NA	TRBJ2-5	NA	CASSGDTSPGETQYF	TGTGCCAGCAGCGGAGACACTAGCCCGGGGGAGACCCAGTACTTC
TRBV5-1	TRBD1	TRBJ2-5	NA	CASSLRLSDRVTETQYF	TGCGCCAGCAGCTTGAGGTTGTCGGACAGGGTGACGGAGACCCAGTACTTC
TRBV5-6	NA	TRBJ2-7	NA	CASSLVSYEQYF	TGTGCCAGCAGCTTGGTTAGCTACGAGCAGTACTTC
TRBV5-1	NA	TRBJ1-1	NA	CASSLSVIMNTEAFF	TGCGCCAGCAGCTTGTCTGTAATCATGAACACTGAAGCTTTCTTT
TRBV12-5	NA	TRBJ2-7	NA	CASGLADYEQYF	TGTGCTAGTGGTTTGGCGGACTACGAGCAGTACTTC
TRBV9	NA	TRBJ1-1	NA	CASSVEGVGEAFF	TGTGCCAGCAGCGTAGAGGGGGTGGGTGAAGCTTTCTTT
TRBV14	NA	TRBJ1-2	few	CASSPQFNYGYTF	TGTGCCAGCAGCCCACAGTTTAACTATGGCTACACCTTC
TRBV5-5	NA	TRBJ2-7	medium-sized	CASSLGPNYEQYF	TGTGCCAGCAGCTTGGGGCCAAACTACGAGCAGTACTTC
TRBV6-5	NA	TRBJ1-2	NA	CASSGHTYGYTF	TGTGCCAGCAGTGGACACACCTATGGCTACACCTTC
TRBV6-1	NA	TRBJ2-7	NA	CASSWTVGYEQYF	TGTGCCAGCAGCTGGACCGTCGGCTACGAGCAGTACTTC
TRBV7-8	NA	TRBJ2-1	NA	CASSQTRSSYNEQFF	TGTGCCAGCAGCCAGACGAGGTCATCCTACAATGAGCAGTTCTTC